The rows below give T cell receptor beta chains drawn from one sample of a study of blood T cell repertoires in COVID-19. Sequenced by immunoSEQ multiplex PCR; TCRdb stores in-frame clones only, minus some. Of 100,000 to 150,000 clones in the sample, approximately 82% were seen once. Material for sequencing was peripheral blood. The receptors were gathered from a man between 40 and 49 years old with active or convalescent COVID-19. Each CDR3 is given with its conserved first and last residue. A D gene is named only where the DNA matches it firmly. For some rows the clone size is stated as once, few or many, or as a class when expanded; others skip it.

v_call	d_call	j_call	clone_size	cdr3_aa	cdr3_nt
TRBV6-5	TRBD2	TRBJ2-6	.	CASRREGSGANVLTF	TGTGCCAGCAGGAGGGAGGGGTCTGGGGCCAACGTCCTGACTTTC
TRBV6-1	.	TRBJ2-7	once	CASSEDLPRTPGSYEQYF	TGTGCCAGCAGTGAAGACCTTCCTCGGACACCCGGATCCTACGAGCAGTACTTC
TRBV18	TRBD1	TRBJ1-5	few	CASSKGQSNQPQHF	TGTGCCAGCTCAAAGGGACAGTCCAATCAGCCCCAGCATTTT
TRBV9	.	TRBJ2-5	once	CASSVGRTGYLQETQYF	TGTGCCAGCAGCGTAGGGCGAACAGGGTACCTCCAAGAGACCCAGTACTTC
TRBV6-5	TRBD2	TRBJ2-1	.	CASSSVGGAGYEQFF	TGTGCCAGCAGTTCAGTCGGGGGGGCCGGGTATGAGCAGTTCTTC
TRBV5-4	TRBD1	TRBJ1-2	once	CASSLPGQGYYGYTF	TGTGCCAGCAGCTTGCCGGGACAGGGGTACTATGGCTACACCTTC
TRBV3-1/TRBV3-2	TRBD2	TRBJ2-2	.	CASSQGSKRGVRTGELFF	TGTGCCAGCAGCCAAGGTTCCAAGCGGGGGGTTAGAACCGGGGAGCTGTTTTTT
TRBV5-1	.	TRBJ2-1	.	CASMPNSGNSYNEQFF	TGCGCCAGCATGCCTAATAGCGGCAACTCCTACAATGAGCAGTTCTTC
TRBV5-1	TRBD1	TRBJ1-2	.	CASSLGQGSYGYTF	TGCGCCAGCAGCTTGGGACAGGGGAGCTATGGCTACACCTTC
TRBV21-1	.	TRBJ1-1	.	CASSKATQGGLYTEAFF	TGTGCCAGCAGCAAAGCGACCCAGGGAGGGTTGTACACTGAAGCTTTCTTT
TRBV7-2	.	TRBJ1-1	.	CASSLTGMAFF	TGTGCCAGCAGCTTAACAGGGATGGCTTTCTTT
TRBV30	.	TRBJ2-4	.	CAWSMNGGGARNIQYF	TGTGCCTGGAGCATGAATGGGGGAGGTGCACGGAACATTCAGTACTTC
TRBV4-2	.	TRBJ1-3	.	CASSQDPGGSGNTIYF	TGTGCCAGCAGCCAAGATCCGGGAGGAAGTGGAAACACCATATATTTT
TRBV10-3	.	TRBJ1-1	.	CAISDRRTATSAEAFF	TGTGCCATCAGTGATAGGCGGACAGCAACTAGCGCTGAAGCTTTCTTT
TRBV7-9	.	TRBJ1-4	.	CASSLVQGSGNEKLFF	TGTGCCAGCAGCTTAGTCCAGGGGAGTGGTAATGAAAAACTGTTTTTT
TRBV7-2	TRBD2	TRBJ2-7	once	CASSWEGTSSYEQYF	TGTGCCAGCAGCTGGGAAGGGACTAGCTCCTACGAGCAGTACTTC
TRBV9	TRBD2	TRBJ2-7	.	CASSSGGGYEQYF	TGTGCCAGCAGCAGCGGGGGCGGGTACGAGCAGTACTTC
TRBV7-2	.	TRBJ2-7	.	CASSLAGGSSYEQYF	TGTGCCAGCAGCTTAGCGGGGGGATCCTCCTACGAGCAGTACTTC